These T cell receptor beta chains were read from a single sample in a study of cytomegalovirus exposure and HLA in healthy donors. TCRdb's table, derived via immunoSEQ multiplex PCR, lists solely in-frame clones and lacks some. The sample records 200,000 to 250,000 clones, around 78% being singletons. The specimen sequenced was PBMCs. These receptors were obtained from a woman between 18 and 29 years old in good health and CMV-seronegative. Each CDR3 is given with its conserved first and last residue. The D gene is left open where the match is weak. For some rows the clone size is stated as once, few or many, or as a class when expanded; others skip it.

V gene	D gene	clone size	CDR3 length	J gene	CDR3 protein	CDR3 DNA
TRBV29-1	TRBD2	.	15	TRBJ2-7	CSVSGGVSGAGEQYF	TGCAGCGTTTCCGGGGGGGTAAGCGGCGCGGGGGAGCAGTACTTC
TRBV13	.	.	12	TRBJ1-2	CASSLAAYGYTF	TGTGCCAGCAGCTTAGCGGCCTATGGCTACACCTTC
TRBV30	.	.	13	TRBJ1-2	CAWSVPTGRGYTF	TGTGCCTGGAGTGTTCCCACAGGGAGAGGCTACACCTTC
TRBV4-1	.	.	15	TRBJ1-2	CASSQGIPLGYGYTF	TGCGCCAGCAGCCAAGGCATACCTTTAGGGTATGGCTACACCTTC
TRBV11-2	.	.	17	TRBJ1-2	CASSSTSPDNYNYGYTF	TGTGCCAGCAGCTCCACTTCCCCGGACAACTATAACTATGGCTACACCTTC
TRBV30	TRBD1	.	14	TRBJ1-5	CAWNRDRGSQPQHF	TGTGCCTGGAATAGAGACAGGGGTAGTCAGCCCCAGCATTTT
TRBV29-1	.	many	11	TRBJ2-3	CSATVGDTQYF	TGCAGCGCCACAGTGGGGGATACGCAGTATTTT
TRBV2	TRBD1	.	14	TRBJ1-4	CASSGQGTNEKLFF	TGTGCCAGCAGTGGACAGGGAACTAATGAAAAACTGTTTTTT
TRBV9	.	.	13	TRBJ2-3	CASSSRTSDTQYF	TGTGCCAGCAGCTCCAGGACAAGCGATACGCAGTATTTT
TRBV4-2	TRBD1	.	16	TRBJ1-5	CASSQDRGLSNQPQHF	TGTGCCAGCAGCCAAGACAGGGGGTTAAGCAATCAGCCCCAGCATTTT
TRBV27	TRBD1	.	13	TRBJ2-1	CASSLPDRGAQFF	TGTGCCAGCAGTTTACCAGACAGGGGAGCACAGTTCTTC
TRBV7-6	.	.	14	TRBJ1-1	CASSLGQRNTEAFF	TGTGCCAGCAGCTTAGGGCAGAGGAACACTGAAGCTTTCTTT
TRBV7-3	.	.	14	TRBJ2-1	CASSPTVGSGEQFF	TGTGCCAGCAGCCCTACAGTGGGGTCGGGTGAGCAGTTCTTC
TRBV7-9	TRBD1	few	16	TRBJ1-2	CASSSNEGQGTAGYTF	TGTGCCAGCAGCTCGAATGAGGGACAGGGGACTGCTGGCTACACCTTC
TRBV27	.	few	16	TRBJ2-1	CASRVGGGVTYNEQFF	TGTGCCAGCAGGGTAGGGGGGGGAGTCACCTACAATGAGCAGTTCTTC
TRBV15	.	few	13	TRBJ2-7	CATRTGDSYEQYF	TGTGCCACCAGGACAGGAGACTCCTACGAGCAGTACTTC
TRBV5-4	TRBD1	.	19	TRBJ1-2	CASRVGTGFSSNPNYGYTF	TGTGCCAGCAGGGTCGGGACAGGGTTCTCCTCTAACCCTAACTATGGCTACACCTTC
TRBV27	.	.	14	TRBJ1-6	CASRNRAYNSPLHF	TGTGCCAGCCGAAACAGGGCCTATAATTCACCCCTCCACTTT
TRBV2	TRBD1	.	14	TRBJ2-7	CASNRDRGSHEQYF	TGTGCCAGCAACAGGGACAGGGGATCCCACGAGCAGTACTTC
TRBV10-3	TRBD2	.	17	TRBJ2-7	CAISEWGSGRPSYEQYF	TGTGCCATCAGTGAGTGGGGAAGCGGGAGGCCCTCCTACGAGCAGTACTTC
TRBV6-1	.	.	16	TRBJ2-5	CASSGGQGAGVETQYF	TGTGCCAGCAGTGGGGGCCAGGGGGCGGGAGTAGAGACCCAGTACTTC
TRBV28	.	.	15	TRBJ2-2	CASSSSGANTGELFF	TGTGCCAGCAGTTCCTCAGGGGCGAACACCGGGGAGCTGTTTTTT
TRBV28	TRBD2	.	14	TRBJ2-4	CASSLGTSQNIQYF	TGTGCCAGCAGTCTAGGGACTAGTCAAAACATTCAGTACTTC
TRBV19	.	.	14	TRBJ2-4	CATRAGWGGGIQYF	TGTGCCACCCGCGCCGGGTGGGGAGGTGGCATTCAGTACTTC
TRBV15	.	.	12	TRBJ2-7	CATSTHSGEQYF	TGTGCCACCAGCACTCACAGCGGAGAGCAGTACTTC
TRBV11-2	.	once	11	TRBJ2-1	CASSYYNEQFF	TGTGCCAGCAGTTATTACAATGAGCAGTTCTTC
TRBV5-4	.	.	15	TRBJ2-5	CASSAGGGADQTQYF	TGTGCCAGCAGCGCCGGAGGGGGGGCTGATCAGACCCAGTACTTC
TRBV6-1	.	.	16	TRBJ2-3	CASSEWLLPGTDTQYF	TGTGCCAGCAGTGAATGGTTGCTCCCAGGCACAGATACGCAGTATTTT
TRBV7-2	TRBD1	.	14	TRBJ2-5	CASSIRTGQETQYF	TGTGCCAGCAGCATAAGGACAGGGCAGGAGACCCAGTACTTC